This entry concerns a single T cell receptor beta chain. This specimen comes from a study of blood T cell repertoires in COVID-19. Study background: Acute and convalescent COVID-19 samples came from the United States, Italy and Spain. PBMCs, B-cell-depleted T cells, or T cells provided the cDNA or gDNA that made up the material.

CDR3 length: 18 residues. Trimming took 5 bases from V and 3 from J; bases not matched to a gene: 18. Germline CDR1 is SEHNR and CDR2 is FQNEAQ (reference sequence). Original processing methods: Amplification of reference gene primers was used by the study to estimate nucleated cell counts. Profiled with immunoSEQ multiplex PCR; TCRdb holds only in-frame clones, not every one. V and J calls and clone size are copied from that table; D and trimming were computed from the DNA. The data contain around 250,000 clones, roughly 84% of them singletons. The source of this sequence is a woman in her 40s who had recovered from COVID-19. Sequenced: peripheral blood. The V and J genes are TRBV7-9 and TRBJ2-7; 8 bases are shared with TRBD2. The CDR3, as DNA: TGTGCCAGCAGCCGCGGGCATGTTGGGCGGGGGGAAATCTACGAGCAGTACTTC. This codes for CASSRGHVGRGEIYEQYF.